The next 26 T cell receptor beta chains were all read from a single sample in a study of spatial heterogeneity in lung cancer. TCRdb re-called the 5' RACE reads through MiXCR, storing one row per CDR3 protein. The top ten hold around 24% of the sample, which has roughly 29,000 distinct CDR3 sequences, approximately 5.9% seen once. Sample time point: blood at routine non-recurrence follow-up after resection. The source was PBMCs, collected at follow-up. These receptors were collected from a female donor with early-stage non-small cell lung cancer.

This clonotype was seen many times. The chain uses TRBV6-5 and TRBJ2-1; 8 bases map to TRBD1. The CDR3 covers 13 residues. V dropped 6 bases and J dropped 6; count of bases not matched to a gene: 4. CDR1 MNHEY and CDR2 SVGAGI come from the germline V gene. In DNA, the CDR3 is TGTGCCAGCAGCGCACAGGGGGGCAATGAGCAGTTCTTC. Its translation: CASSAQGGNEQFF.

This clonotype was observed a few times. This chain connects TRBV20-1 to TRBJ2-1, with 7 positions matching TRBD2. V was pared by 5 bases and J by 3 bases, with 7 bases of the junction left unmatched. This CDR3 comprises 14 residues. Per the germline V gene, CDR1 is DFQATT and CDR2 is SNEGSKA (reference sequence). For the CDR3, the DNA is TGCAGTGCTCCCCGGGCGGGGGACTACAATGAGCAGTTCTTC. Amino acids: CSAPRAGDYNEQFF.

This clonotype showed up many times. The chain links TRBV7-6 to TRBJ2-1, with a possible D match to TRBD2 (5 bases). The V end lost 5 bases, the J end lost 9 bases, and 11 bases lay between the germline ends. The germline gives CDR1 SGHVS, CDR2 FNYEAQ. This CDR3 comprises 12 residues. The CDR3 is CASSPSGGEQFF. Here the CDR3 DNA reads TGTGCCAGCAGCCCCTCCGGAGGTGAGCAGTTCTTC.

This clonotype was observed at least ten times. The chain couples TRBV24-1 to TRBJ2-7; D is ambiguous. The germline gives CDR1 KGHDR, CDR2 SFDVKD. V lost 9 bases, J lost 3 bases, and 14 bases lay in between. The CDR3 contains 13 residues. CDR3 sequence (DNA): TGTGCCACCCGAGCTAACGGTGGCTACGAGCAGTACTTC. Translation gives CATRANGGYEQYF.

This clonotype is deemed medium-sized. The J gene is TRBJ2-7, the V gene TRBV7-9; D not resolved. V was clipped by 4 bases and J by 4 bases, with 11 bases between them. CDR1 is SEHNR and CDR2 is FQNEAQ in the germline V gene (reference sequence). CDR3 size: 13 residues. In DNA form, the CDR3 reads TGTGCCAGCAGCTCGATTCCCTCGTACGAGCAGTACTTC. This gives the protein CASSSIPSYEQYF.

This clonotype is medium-sized by share. V and J are TRBV29-1 and TRBJ2-7; 7 bases line up with TRBD2. Germline assignment: CDR1 SQVTM and CDR2 ANQGSEA. The CDR3 is 14 residues long. Trimming removed 2 bases from V and 0 bases from J; junction bases left unmatched: 4. CDR3 in DNA: TGCAGCGTTGAAACTAGCGCGAACTCCTACGAGCAGTACTTC. This sequence encodes CSVETSANSYEQYF.

The chain carries TRBV21-1 and TRBJ2-2; no check of the table's D call, TRBD2, against the DNA was made. TRBV21-1 is a pseudogene segment. CDR3 length: 17 amino acids. As DNA, the CDR3 is TGTGCCAGCACCCCGACTAGCGGGGGACTTTACACCGGGGAGCTGTTTTTT. Translated, it gives CASTPTSGGLYTGELFF.

This clonotype was seen many times. The gene calls are TRBV7-9 and TRBJ1-1; D call uncertain. The CDR3 is 14 amino acids. Per the germline V gene, CDR1 is SEHNR and CDR2 is FQNEAQ (reference sequence). V dropped 5 bases and J dropped 1 base, with 11 bases sitting between them. The CDR3, as DNA: TGTGCCAGCAGCCCCCCGAAGACGAACACTGAAGCTTTCTTT. As protein: CASSPPKTNTEAFF.

This clonotype is labeled as medium-sized (0.01 to 0.1%). The chain couples TRBV7-2 to TRBJ2-6; TRBD1 matches at 7 bases. V shed 6 bases, J shed 0 bases, and the junction held 11 bases outside the gene matches. In germline, CDR1 is SGHTA, CDR2 FQGNSA. The CDR3 has 18 amino acids. CDR3 coding DNA: TGTGCCAGCAGAACCGCGCTAGGGGGCTACTCTGGGGCCAACGTCCTGACTTTC. Residues: CASRTALGGYSGANVLTF. The full variable domain, rest sourced from reference TRBV7-2 and TRBJ2-6, is GAGVSQSPSNKVTEKGKDVELRCDPISGHTALYWYRQSLGQGLEFLIYFQGNSAPDKSGLPSDRFSAERTGGSVSTLTIQRTQQEDSAVYLCASRTALGGYSGANVLTFGAGSRLTVL.

Many counts were recorded for this clonotype. The rearrangement uses TRBV6-1 and TRBJ2-2; D is unresolved. Germline V gene data show CDR1 as MNHNS and CDR2 as SASEGT. The CDR3 consists of 13 residues. V shed 0 bases and J shed 3 bases, with 2 bases lying between them. CDR3 amino acids: CASSEADTGELFF. The CDR3 nucleotides are TGTGCCAGCAGTGAAGCTGACACCGGGGAGCTGTTTTTT.

In its sample, this clonotype was seen many times. This chain links TRBV20-1 with TRBJ2-7; a possible D gene is TRBD2 (6 bases). Looked up from germline, CDR1 is DFQATT and CDR2 is SNEGSKA (reference sequence). The CDR3 loop spans 15 amino acids. The V and J ends lost 5 bases and 1 base respectively, with 18 bases between them. CDR3 in amino acids: CSAQQGRGPSYEQYF. The DNA of the CDR3 is TGCAGTGCTCAACAAGGGCGGGGACCATCCTACGAGCAGTACTTC.

This clonotype was seen ten or more times. The chain couples TRBV7-2 to TRBJ1-1, with D possibly matching TRBD1 (6 bases). This CDR3 is 15 amino acids long. V was cut by 2 bases and J by 3 bases, with 13 bases left in between. Germline CDR1 is SGHTA and CDR2 is FQGNSA. The CDR3 sequence is CASSLFQGRHTEAFF. The CDR3 DNA follows: TGTGCCAGCAGCTTATTCCAGGGGAGGCACACTGAAGCTTTCTTT.

This clonotype was detected ten times or more. The genes are TRBV7-9 and TRBJ2-3; the D gene is possibly TRBD1 (5 bases). V lost 5 bases, J lost 0 bases, and 15 bases lay in between. Germline CDR1 is SEHNR and CDR2 is FQNEAQ (reference sequence). The CDR3 is made up of 16 amino acids. CDR3 in DNA: TGTGCCAGCAGCCCACTGGGGCGGAGTAGCACAGATACGCAGTATTTT. It codes for CASSPLGRSSTDTQYF.

At least ten counts were recorded for this clonotype. In DNA form, the CDR3 reads TGCGCCAGCTCCCGGGCAATGGAGTACTACGAGCAGTACTTC. Its translation is CASSRAMEYYEQYF. The chain carries TRBV4-3 and TRBJ2-7; D unclear. Deletions cut 8 bases from V and 3 bases from J, with 17 bases between. Germline CDR1 reads LGHNA; CDR2 reads YSLEER. CDR3 length: 14 amino acids.

V usage is TRBV5-1 and J usage is TRBJ2-2; 9 bases align to TRBD1. The germline gives CDR1 SGHRS, CDR2 YFSETQ. Trimming took 3 bases from V and 1 from J; bases not matched to a gene: 7. The CDR3 is made up of 17 amino acids. The CDR3 DNA reads TGCGCCAGCAGCTCGACAGGGGGTCCCTGGAACACCGGGGAGCTGTTTTTT. Protein sequence: CASSSTGGPWNTGELFF.

This clonotype was seen at least ten times. The J gene is TRBJ2-7, the V gene TRBV20-1, with D possibly matching TRBD2 (5 bases). CDR1 is DFQATT and CDR2 is SNEGSKA in the germline V gene (reference sequence). The ends were cut back, 3 bases at V and 11 bases at J, with 23 bases in the middle. This CDR3 spans 14 amino acids. The CDR3 DNA reads TGCAGTGCTAGGGGCACATCTCATACGGAGGTAGAGTACTTC. This gives the protein CSARGTSHTEVEYF.

This clonotype was found many times. CDR3 sequence: CSADYFGTRGVNEQFF. The CDR3 nucleotides read TGCAGTGCTGATTACTTCGGGACCCGCGGGGTCAATGAGCAGTTCTTC. This rearrangement joins TRBV20-1 to TRBJ2-1; a possible D gene is TRBD2 (6 bases). Trimming left V 5 bases short and J 6 bases short, with 23 bases between. The CDR3 covers 16 residues. Per germline, CDR1 DFQATT and CDR2 SNEGSKA (reference sequence).

This clonotype was seen repeatedly, ten times or more. The J gene is TRBJ1-2, the V gene TRBV16; D unclear. Trimming removed 2 bases from V and 2 bases from J, with 3 bases in between. Germline CDR1 and CDR2: KGHSY and FQNENV. The CDR3 contains 12 residues. The CDR3 nucleotides are TGTGCCAGCAGCCAACAGAACTATGGCTACACCTTC. Amino acids: CASSQQNYGYTF.

This clonotype was seen ten or more times. V and J are TRBV10-3 and TRBJ2-7; 10 nucleotides line up with TRBD2. The CDR3 loop spans 22 amino acids. Unmatched junction bases numbered 31, after V lost 8 bases and J lost 3 bases. Germline V gives CDR1 ENHRY, CDR2 SYGVKD. In nucleotides, the CDR3 is TGTGCCATCCCCAAAAGGCTAGCGGGAGTCTTGGCGAGCGTGGGGAATTACTACGAGCAGTACTTC. This codes for CAIPKRLAGVLASVGNYYEQYF.

This clonotype has at least ten counts. The genes are TRBV20-1 and TRBJ1-4; the D gene is possibly TRBD1 (6 bases). The CDR3 consists of 14 residues. CDR1 DFQATT and CDR2 SNEGSKA come from the germline V gene (reference sequence). V gave up 0 bases and J gave up 6 bases, with 11 bases separating them. CDR3 loop: CSARDRTDYEKLFF. CDR3 coding DNA: TGCAGTGCTAGAGATAGGACAGATTATGAAAAACTGTTTTTT.

This clonotype was observed at least ten times. The chain is built from TRBV2 and TRBJ2-7, with D hard to call. Trimming removed 8 bases from V and 1 base from J, with 6 bases in between. CDR3 length: 11 amino acids. Germline V gene sequence: CDR1 SNHLY, CDR2 FYNNEI. The CDR3 nucleotides are TGTGCCAGCTCCTCGTCCTACGAGCAGTACTTC. This sequence encodes CASSSSYEQYF.

This clonotype occurred many times. V is TRBV6-5 and J is TRBJ1-1, with D unclear. CDR3 length equals 13 residues. Germline assignment: CDR1 MNHEY and CDR2 SVGAGI. V was pared by 2 bases and J by 7 bases, with 11 bases between. CDR3 sequence reads: CASSYRGKGEAFF. The DNA for the CDR3 is TGTGCCAGCAGTTACAGAGGAAAGGGTGAAGCTTTCTTT.

This clonotype ranks as medium-sized. The V gene is TRBV7-3, the J gene TRBJ1-6; D might be TRBD1 (6 bases). V gave up 2 bases and J gave up 10 bases, with 9 bases separating them. CDR1 is SGHTA, CDR2 FQGTGA, per germline. The CDR3 runs to 13 residues. The CDR3 sequence: CASSLGGFSPLHF. DNA for the CDR3: TGTGCCAGCAGCTTAGGGGGCTTCTCACCCCTCCACTTT. Using reference TRBV7-3 and TRBJ1-6 for the parts outside the CDR3, the full variable domain is GAGVSQTPSNKVTEKGKYVELRCDPISGHTALYWYRQSLGQGPEFLIYFQGTGAADDSGLPNDRFFAVRPEGSVSTLKIQRTERGDSAVYLCASSLGGFSPLHFGNGTRLTVT.

Ten or more counts support this clonotype. The chain recombines TRBV20-1 with TRBJ2-2; D gene unclear. This CDR3 region has 12 residues. V lost 6 bases to trimming and J lost 6 bases, with 11 bases between them. The V gene's germline CDR1 is DFQATT and CDR2 SNEGSKA (reference sequence). As DNA, the CDR3 is TGCAGTGCCCAGGACCAACCCGGGGAGCTGTTTTTT. Amino acids: CSAQDQPGELFF.

This clonotype was detected ten times or more. The V gene is TRBV7-9, the J gene TRBJ2-1, with 10 bases identical to TRBD2. Germline trimming cut 5 bases from V and 7 bases from J; bases unmatched to any gene: 5. Germline values: CDR1 SEHNR, CDR2 FQNEAQ (reference sequence). CDR3 size: 14 residues. CDR3 loop: CASSPSGGANEQFF. DNA for the CDR3: TGTGCCAGCAGCCCAAGCGGGGGGGCGAATGAGCAGTTCTTC. Full variable domain (outside the CDR3, taken from reference TRBV7-9 and TRBJ2-1): DTGVSQNPRHKITKRGQNVTFRCDPISEHNRLYWYRQTLGQGPEFLTYFQNEAQLEKSRLLSDRFSAERPKGSFSTLEIQRTEQGDSAMYLCASSPSGGANEQFFGPGTRLTVL.

This chain joins TRBV12-3 or TRBV12-4 and TRBJ1-5; tentative D call: TRBD1 (6 bases). V was shortened by 6 bases and J by 1 base, with 16 bases between the two germline ends. This CDR3 region has 16 residues. The CDR3 DNA sequence: TGTGCCAGCAGGCTTATGGGGGGCAGGAGCAATCAGCCCCAGCATTTT. As protein: CASRLMGGRSNQPQHF.